The clone carrying this T cell receptor beta chain turned up a few times. TCRdb's copy holds only in-frame clones and misses some; the assay was immunoSEQ multiplex PCR. The sample has over 200,000 clones; about 84% are singletons. Trimming at V came to 4 bases and at J to 5 bases, leaving 8 bases not matched to a gene. The CDR3 contains 15 residues. CDR1 is MRHNA, CDR2 SNTAGT, per germline. This record belongs to a study of blood T cell repertoires in COVID-19. Study in general: PBMCs, B-cell-depleted T cells, or T cells provided the cDNA or gDNA that made up the material.

The sequenced material came from peripheral blood. The clonotype was recovered from a woman at least 80 years old with acute or convalescent COVID-19. This chain joins TRBV6-4 and TRBJ2-5; 9 bases align to TRBD2. CDR3 nucleotides: TGTGCCAGCAGTGCGCGAGCGGGGGGCTGGGAGACCCAGTACTTC. This sequence encodes CASSARAGGWETQYF.